What follows is one T cell receptor beta chain and its context. V shed 8 bases and J shed 6 bases, with 15 bases lying between them. The CDR3 covers 13 residues. Germline CDR1 and CDR2: LNHDA and SQIVND (reference sequence). Resolution of symptoms, clearance, or two negative PCRs was present in recovered Cohort 3 donors. The sample comes from a study of blood T cell repertoires in COVID-19. Study-wide background: COVID-19 samples from acute and convalescent phases originated in the United States, Italy and Spain.

Per the original methods: Nucleated cell number was recorded as an estimate derived from reference gene primer amplification. Assay: immunoSEQ multiplex PCR; the TCRdb copy retains only in-frame clones and omits some. The V and J calls and the clone size are those of that table, but D and trimming were determined from the DNA. The table lists approximately 160,000 clones, 84% of them singletons. The specimen was PBMCs or T cells enriched from blood (not recorded which). The TCR was taken from a man aged 50 to 59 who had recovered from COVID-19. This chain links TRBV19 with TRBJ2-3, with D possibly TRBD1 on 6 matching bases. The CDR3 sequence: CASAGTITDTQYF. In nucleotides, the CDR3 is TGTGCCAGTGCCGGGACAATCACGGATACGCAGTATTTT.